This T cell receptor beta chain was identified in a study of identical twins. This clonotype was seen only a few times. The V and J ends lost 6 bases and 9 bases, in that order; junction bases with no gene match: 8. This CDR3 is 15 amino acids long. TCRdb analysed the 5' RACE reads with MiXCR anew, one entry per CDR3 protein. The repertoire holds 1.5 million to 2 million distinct CDR3 sequences, with 32% as singletons. This TCR came from a newborn girl in good health. The source material was cord blood. The chain carries TRBV12-3 or TRBV12-4 and TRBJ1-6; 10 bases map to TRBD1. CDR3 in amino acids: CASSQGQGNGSPLHF. DNA of the CDR3: TGTGCCAGCAGCCAGGGACAGGGGAACGGTTCACCCCTCCACTTT.